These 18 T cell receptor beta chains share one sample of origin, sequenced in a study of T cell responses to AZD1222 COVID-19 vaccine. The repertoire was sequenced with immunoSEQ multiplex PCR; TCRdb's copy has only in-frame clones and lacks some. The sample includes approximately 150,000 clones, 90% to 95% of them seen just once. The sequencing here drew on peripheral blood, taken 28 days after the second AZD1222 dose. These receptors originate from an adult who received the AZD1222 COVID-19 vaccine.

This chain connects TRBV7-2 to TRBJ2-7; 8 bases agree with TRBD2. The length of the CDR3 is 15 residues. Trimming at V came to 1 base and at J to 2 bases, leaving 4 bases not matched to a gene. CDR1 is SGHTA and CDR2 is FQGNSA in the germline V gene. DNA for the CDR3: TGTGCCAGCAGCTTAGATGGGACTAGGACCTACGAGCAGTACTTC. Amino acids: CASSLDGTRTYEQYF. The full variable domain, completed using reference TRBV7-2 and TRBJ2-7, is GAGVSQSPSNKVTEKGKDVELRCDPISGHTALYWYRQSLGQGLEFLIYFQGNSAPDKSGLPSDRFSAERTGGSVSTLTIQRTQQEDSAVYLCASSLDGTRTYEQYFGPGTRLTVT.

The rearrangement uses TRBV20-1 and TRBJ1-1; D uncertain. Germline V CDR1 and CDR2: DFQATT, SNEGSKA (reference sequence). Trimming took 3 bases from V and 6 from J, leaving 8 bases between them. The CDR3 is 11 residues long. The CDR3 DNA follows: TGCAGTGCTAGCTCTCTTTCTGAAGCTTTCTTT. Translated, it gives CSASSLSEAFF.

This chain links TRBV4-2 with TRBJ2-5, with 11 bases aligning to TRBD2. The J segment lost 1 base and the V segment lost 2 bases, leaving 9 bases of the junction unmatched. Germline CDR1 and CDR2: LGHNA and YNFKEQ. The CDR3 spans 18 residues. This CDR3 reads CASSQPIFSGRAQETQYF. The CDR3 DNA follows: TGTGCCAGCAGCCAACCCATCTTTAGCGGGAGGGCCCAAGAGACCCAGTACTTC.

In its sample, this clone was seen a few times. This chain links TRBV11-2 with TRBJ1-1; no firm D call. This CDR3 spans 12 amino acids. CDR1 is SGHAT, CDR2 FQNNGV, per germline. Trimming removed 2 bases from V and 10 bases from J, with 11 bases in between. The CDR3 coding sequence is TGTGCCAGCAGCTTAATGTCGGGGATAGCTTTCTTT. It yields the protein CASSLMSGIAFF. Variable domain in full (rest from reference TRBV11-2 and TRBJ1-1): EAGVAQSPRYKIIEKRQSVAFWCNPISGHATLYWYQQILGQGPKLLIQFQNNGVVDDSQLPKDRFSAERLKGVDSTLKIQPAKLEDSAVYLCASSLMSGIAFFGQGTRLTVV.

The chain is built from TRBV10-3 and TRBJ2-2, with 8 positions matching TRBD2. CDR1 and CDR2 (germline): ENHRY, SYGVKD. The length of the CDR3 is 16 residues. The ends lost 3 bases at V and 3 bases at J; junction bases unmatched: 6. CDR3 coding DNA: TGTGCCATCAGTGATAGTAGCGGGATCCACACCGGGGAGCTGTTTTTT. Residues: CAISDSSGIHTGELFF.

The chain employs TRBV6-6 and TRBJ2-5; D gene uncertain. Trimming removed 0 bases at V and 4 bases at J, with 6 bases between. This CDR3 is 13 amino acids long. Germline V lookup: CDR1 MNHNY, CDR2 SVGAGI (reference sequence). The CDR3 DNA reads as TGTGCCAGCAGTTACTCGCCTGGAGAGACCCAGTACTTC. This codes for CASSYSPGETQYF.

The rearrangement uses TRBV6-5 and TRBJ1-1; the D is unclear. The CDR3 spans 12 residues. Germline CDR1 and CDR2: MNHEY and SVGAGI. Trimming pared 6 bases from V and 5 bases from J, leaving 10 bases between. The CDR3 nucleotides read TGTGCCAGCAGGATCCGAGGGACTGAAGCTTTCTTT. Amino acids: CASRIRGTEAFF.

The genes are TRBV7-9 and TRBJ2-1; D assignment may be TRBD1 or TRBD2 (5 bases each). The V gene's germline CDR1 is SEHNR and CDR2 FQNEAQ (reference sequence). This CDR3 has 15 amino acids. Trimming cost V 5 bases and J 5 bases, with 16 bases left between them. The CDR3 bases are TGTGCCAGCAGCCCCGGGACGTGGAAGGACAATGAGCAGTTCTTC. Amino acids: CASSPGTWKDNEQFF.

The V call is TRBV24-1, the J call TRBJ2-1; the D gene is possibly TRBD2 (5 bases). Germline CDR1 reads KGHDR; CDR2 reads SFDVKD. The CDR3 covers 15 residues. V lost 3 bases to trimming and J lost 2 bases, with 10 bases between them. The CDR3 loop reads CATSDARTPYNEQFF. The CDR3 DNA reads TGTGCCACCAGTGATGCGAGGACTCCCTACAATGAGCAGTTCTTC.

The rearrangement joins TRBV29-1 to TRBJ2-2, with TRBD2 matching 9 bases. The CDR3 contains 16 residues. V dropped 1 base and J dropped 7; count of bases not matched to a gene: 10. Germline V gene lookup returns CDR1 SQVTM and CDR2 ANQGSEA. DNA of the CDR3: TGCAGCGTTGAAGGGCTTAGCGGGAGAGTGCGCGGGGAGCTGTTTTTT. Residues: CSVEGLSGRVRGELFF.

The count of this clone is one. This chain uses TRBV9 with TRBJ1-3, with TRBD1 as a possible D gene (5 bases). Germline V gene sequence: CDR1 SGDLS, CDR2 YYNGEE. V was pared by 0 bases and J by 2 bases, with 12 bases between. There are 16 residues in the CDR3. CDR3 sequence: CASSVAVQGPGNTIYF. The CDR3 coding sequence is TGTGCCAGCAGCGTAGCTGTCCAGGGCCCTGGAAACACCATATATTTT. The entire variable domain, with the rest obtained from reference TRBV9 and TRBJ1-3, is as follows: DSGVTQTPKHLITATGQRVTLRCSPRSGDLSVYWYQQSLDQGLQFLIQYYNGEERAKGNILERFSAQQFPDLHSELNLSSLELGDSALYFCASSVAVQGPGNTIYFGEGSWLTVV.

The CDR3, as DNA: TGTGCCAGCAATGGAGGCCTTCGAATCAACTATGGCTACACCTTC. This gives the protein CASNGGLRINYGYTF. V usage is TRBV19 and J usage is TRBJ1-2; unclear D gene. Trimming stripped 9 bases from V and 2 bases from J, with 19 bases between. CDR1 and CDR2 from the germline V gene are LNHDA and SQIVND (reference sequence). The CDR3 contains 15 residues.

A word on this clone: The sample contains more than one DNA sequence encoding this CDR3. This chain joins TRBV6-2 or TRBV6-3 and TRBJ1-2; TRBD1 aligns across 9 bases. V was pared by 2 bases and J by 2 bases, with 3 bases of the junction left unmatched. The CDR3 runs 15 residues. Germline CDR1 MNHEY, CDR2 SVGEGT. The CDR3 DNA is TGTGCCAGCAGTTACCCTGGACAGGGGAACTATGGCTACACCTTC. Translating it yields CASSYPGQGNYGYTF.

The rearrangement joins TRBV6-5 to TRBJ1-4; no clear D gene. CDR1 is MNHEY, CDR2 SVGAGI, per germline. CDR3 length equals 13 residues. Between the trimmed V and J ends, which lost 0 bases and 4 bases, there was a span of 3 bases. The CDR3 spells CASSYSFNEKLFF. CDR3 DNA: TGTGCCAGCAGTTACTCGTTTAATGAAAAACTGTTTTTT.

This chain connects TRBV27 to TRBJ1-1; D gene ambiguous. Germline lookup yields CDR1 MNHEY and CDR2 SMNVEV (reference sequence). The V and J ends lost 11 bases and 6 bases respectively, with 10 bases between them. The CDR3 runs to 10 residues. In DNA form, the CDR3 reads TGTGCCTCCTCCCGGTCTGAAGCTTTCTTT. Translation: CASSRSEAFF.

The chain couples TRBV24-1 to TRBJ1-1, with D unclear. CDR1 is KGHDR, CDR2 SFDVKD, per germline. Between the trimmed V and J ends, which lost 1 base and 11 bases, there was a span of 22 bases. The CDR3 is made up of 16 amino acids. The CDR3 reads CATSDFPHCYKQYAFF. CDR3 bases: TGTGCCACCAGTGATTTTCCCCACTGTTACAAGCAGTACGCTTTCTTT.

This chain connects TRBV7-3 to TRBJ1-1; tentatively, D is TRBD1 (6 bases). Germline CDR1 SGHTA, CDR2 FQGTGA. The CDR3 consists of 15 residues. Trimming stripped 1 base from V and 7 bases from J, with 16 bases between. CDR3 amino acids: CASSLNGGLSGEAFF. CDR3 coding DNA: TGTGCCAGCAGCTTAAACGGGGGGCTCTCGGGTGAAGCTTTCTTT.

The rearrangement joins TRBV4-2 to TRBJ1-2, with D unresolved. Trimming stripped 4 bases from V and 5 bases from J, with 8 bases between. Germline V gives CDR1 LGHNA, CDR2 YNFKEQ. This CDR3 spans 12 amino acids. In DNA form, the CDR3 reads TGTGCCAGCAGCCCAAGTTCATATGGCTACACCTTC. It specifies CASSPSSYGYTF.